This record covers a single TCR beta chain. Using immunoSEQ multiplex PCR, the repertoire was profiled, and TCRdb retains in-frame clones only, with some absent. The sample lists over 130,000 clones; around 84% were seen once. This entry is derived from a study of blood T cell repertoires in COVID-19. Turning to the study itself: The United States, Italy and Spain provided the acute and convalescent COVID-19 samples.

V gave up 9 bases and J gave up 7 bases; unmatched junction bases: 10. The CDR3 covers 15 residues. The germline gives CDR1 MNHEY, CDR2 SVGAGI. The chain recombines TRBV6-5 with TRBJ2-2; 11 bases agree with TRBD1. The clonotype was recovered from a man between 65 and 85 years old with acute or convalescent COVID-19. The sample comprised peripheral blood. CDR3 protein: CASRGQGGGIGELFF. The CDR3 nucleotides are TGTGCCAGTAGGGGACAGGGGGGCGGAATCGGGGAGCTGTTTTTT.